These 30 T cell receptor beta chains share one sample of origin, sequenced in a study of CD8 T cells in ankylosing spondylitis. TCRdb fed the 5' RACE reads into MiXCR, producing one record per CDR3 protein. The table includes about 240,000 distinct CDR3 sequences, 7.5% to 9.5% detected once. Specimen: blood, either unsorted or a sorted T cell fraction (not recorded which). The receptors shown here come from a female donor with ankylosing spondylitis or in good health (not recorded which).

This clonotype was counted at least ten times. The chain is built from TRBV7-2 and TRBJ2-7; 7 bases are a match to TRBD2. With V trimmed by 1 base and J by 6 bases, 3 bases remained unmatched. CDR3 size: 13 residues. Germline CDR1 reads SGHTA; CDR2 reads FQGNSA. Here the CDR3 reads CASSLGLAGEQYF. The DNA for the CDR3 is TGTGCCAGCAGCTTAGGACTAGCCGGCGAGCAGTACTTC.

The rearrangement joins TRBV7-7 to TRBJ2-2, with a possible D match to TRBD2 (5 bases). V was clipped by 6 bases and J by 5 bases, with 16 bases between them. The length of the CDR3 is 15 residues. In germline, CDR1 is SSHAT, CDR2 FNYEAQ (reference sequence). CDR3 residues: CASSRLGDKTGELFF. Written as DNA, the CDR3 is TGTGCCAGCAGTCGGTTGGGAGACAAAACCGGGGAGCTGTTTTTT. The variable domain in full, completed from reference TRBV7-7 and TRBJ2-2, reads GAGVSQSPRYKVTKRGQDVTLRCDPISSHATLYWYQQALGQGPEFLTYFNYEAQPDKSGLPSDRFSAERPEGSISTLTIQRTEQRDSAMYRCASSRLGDKTGELFFGEGSRLTVL.

The sample holds many counts of this clonotype. The J gene is TRBJ1-1, the V gene TRBV5-1; no clear D. Between the trimmed V and J ends, which lost 0 bases and 6 bases, there was a span of 9 bases. The length of the CDR3 is 13 residues. Per the germline V gene, CDR1 is SGHRS and CDR2 is YFSETQ. DNA of the CDR3: TGCGCCAGCAGCTTGGCCAGAGGGTCTGAAGCTTTCTTT. This codes for CASSLARGSEAFF. The full variable domain, in which reference TRBV5-1 and TRBJ1-1 provide the parts outside the CDR3, is KAGVTQTPRYLIKTRGQQVTLSCSPISGHRSVSWYQQTPGQGLQFLFEYFSETQRNKGNFPGRFSGRQFSNSRSEMNVSTLELGDSALYLCASSLARGSEAFFGQGTRLTVV.

The sample holds many counts of this clonotype. The J gene is TRBJ2-1, the V gene TRBV25-1; 10 nucleotides align to TRBD2. Trimming cost V 4 bases and J 1 base; bases outside gene matches: 13. CDR3 length equals 19 residues. The germline CDR1 and CDR2 sequences are MGHDK and SYGVNS. CDR3 DNA sequence: TGTGCCAGCAGTGGGGGGGCTAGCGGGAGCATACGGTCCTACAATGAGCAGTTCTTC. It translates to CASSGGASGSIRSYNEQFF.

This clonotype has a single count. CDR3 in amino acids: CASSPGDPYEQYF. For the CDR3, the DNA is TGTGCCAGCAGCCCCGGGGACCCCTACGAGCAGTACTTC. The chain has TRBV5-8 and TRBJ2-7, with D perhaps given as TRBD1 or TRBD2 (5 bases each). Trimming cost V 4 bases and J 2 bases, with 10 bases left between them. Looked up from germline, CDR1 is SGHTS and CDR2 is YDEGEE. The CDR3 consists of 13 residues.

CDR3 in DNA: TGTGCCAGCAGCTTGACAGGGGTGGGTGAAGAGACCCAGTACTTC. The encoded protein is CASSLTGVGEETQYF. The genes are TRBV5-4 and TRBJ2-5, with 7 nucleotides matching TRBD1. Germline values: CDR1 SGHNT, CDR2 YYREEE (reference sequence). V was clipped by 1 base and J by 3 bases; unmatched bases: 6. The CDR3 consists of 15 residues.

This clonotype was seen ten or more times. The V and J genes are TRBV28 and TRBJ1-4; 11 bases align to TRBD1. The CDR3 loop spans 17 amino acids. Losses at the gene ends were 4 bases for V and 5 bases for J; bases not matched to a gene: 9. Germline-derived CDR1 and CDR2 are MDHEN and SYDVKM. CDR3 sequence: CASSSSRDRGSNEKLFF. CDR3 coding DNA: TGTGCCAGCAGTTCGTCCCGGGACAGGGGGTCGAATGAAAAACTGTTTTTT.

This clonotype has a count of ten or more. In nucleotides, the CDR3 is TGTGCCAGCAGTTTGGGTTATGAGCAGTTCTTC. Its protein is CASSLGYEQFF. The chain recombines TRBV6-2 or TRBV6-3 with TRBJ2-1; D is unresolved. Germline CDR1 reads MNHEY; CDR2 reads SVGEGT. This CDR3 region has 11 residues. Trimming took 4 bases from V and 8 from J, leaving 6 bases between them.

This clonotype was counted at least ten times. The V call is TRBV12-3 or TRBV12-4, the J call TRBJ1-5, with D possibly being TRBD1 (5 bases). V was pared by 5 bases and J by 0 bases, with 23 bases between. CDR3 length equals 19 residues. CDR3 amino acids: CASSPPEIGDLYSNQPQHF. The CDR3 DNA reads TGTGCCAGCAGTCCCCCGGAGATAGGGGACCTTTATAGCAATCAGCCCCAGCATTTT.

This clonotype has ten or more counts. V usage is TRBV20-1 and J usage is TRBJ1-2; 8 bases map to TRBD1. Per the germline V gene, CDR1 is DFQATT and CDR2 is SNEGSKA (reference sequence). The V and J ends lost 6 bases and 2 bases, in that order; junction bases with no gene match: 5. This CDR3 region has 13 residues. This CDR3 reads CSASDRVNYGYTF. In nucleotides, the CDR3 is TGCAGTGCCTCGGACAGGGTAAACTATGGCTACACCTTC.

This clonotype was detected many times. The chain has TRBV4-1 and TRBJ2-3; TRBD1 aligns across 7 bases. CDR1 MGHRA and CDR2 YSYEKL come from the germline V gene. V lost 3 bases, J lost 2 bases, and 17 bases stayed unmatched. CDR3 length: 19 residues. DNA of the CDR3: TGCGCCAGCAGCCAGCCGGGACAGAGGGGCTTCTCTTACACAGATACGCAGTATTTT. Residues: CASSQPGQRGFSYTDTQYF.

In its sample, this clonotype was seen many times. The DNA for the CDR3 is TGTGCCAGCAGTTACTCTGGGACAGGGATCTACAATGAGCAGTTCTTC. As protein: CASSYSGTGIYNEQFF. The chain is built from TRBV6-2 or TRBV6-3 and TRBJ2-1; TRBD1 aligns across 9 bases. CDR3 length: 16 amino acids. Looked up from germline, CDR1 is MNHEY and CDR2 is SVGEGT. V lost 0 bases to trimming and J lost 3 bases; unmatched junction nucleotides: 3.

This clonotype was detected ten times or more. J is TRBJ2-5 and V is TRBV24-1, with D perhaps matching TRBD2 (6 bases). The CDR3 totals 15 residues. V lost 5 bases to trimming and J lost 1 base, with 13 bases between them. The germline gives CDR1 KGHDR, CDR2 SFDVKD. The CDR3 DNA reads TGTGCCACCAGTGCGGGGGTCGGGGCCCAAGAGACCCAGTACTTC. It specifies CATSAGVGAQETQYF.

At least ten counts were recorded for this clonotype. The genes are TRBV6-5 and TRBJ2-7, with D perhaps given as TRBD1 or TRBD2 (5 bases each). Between the trimmed V and J ends, which lost 4 bases and 6 bases, there was a span of 10 bases. The CDR3 is 12 amino acids. CDR1 and CDR2 from the germline V gene are MNHEY and SVGAGI. The CDR3 sequence is CASSSRGGEQYF. The CDR3 nucleotides are TGTGCCAGCAGTTCACGGGGCGGCGAGCAGTACTTC.

Many counts were recorded for this clonotype. The V call is TRBV15, the J call TRBJ1-5; perhaps TRBD1 as D (6 bases). CDR3 size: 13 residues. Germline-derived CDR1 and CDR2 are LNHNV and YYDKDF (reference sequence). V gave up 6 bases and J gave up 10 bases, with 16 bases separating them. This CDR3 reads CATRAGAVGPQHF. The DNA of the CDR3 is TGTGCCACCAGGGCAGGGGCCGTAGGACCCCAGCATTTT.

This clonotype was detected many times. The rearrangement uses TRBV12-3 or TRBV12-4 and TRBJ1-1, with a possible D match to TRBD1 (6 bases). CDR3 size: 14 residues. Between the trimmed V and J ends, which lost 10 bases and 1 base, there was a span of 16 bases. CDR3: CATKGGERNTEAFF. CDR3 nucleotide sequence: TGTGCCACTAAGGGGGGGGAGAGGAACACTGAAGCTTTCTTT.

A note on this clonotype: Germline is not matched at one junction end, which may reflect a read error. The gene calls are TRBV18 and TRBJ1-4; D may be TRBD1 (5 bases). CDR3 length: 16 residues. Germline CDR1 reads KGHSH; CDR2 reads LQKENI. CDR3 residues: CTSSSFSGTSNEKLFF. The CDR3 DNA reads as TGTACCAGCTCATCATTTTCCGGGACTAGTAATGAAAAACTGTTTTTT.

This clonotype was counted at least ten times. The chain has TRBV6-2 or TRBV6-3 and TRBJ2-3, with D hard to call. Trimming left V 6 bases short and J 3 bases short, with 10 bases between. The CDR3 consists of 13 residues. CDR1 and CDR2 from the germline V gene are MNHEY and SVGEGT. CDR3 region: CASSSRRTDTQYF. In nucleotides, the CDR3 is TGTGCCAGCAGCTCACGACGGACAGATACGCAGTATTTT.

This clonotype was seen more than once but under ten times. This chain uses TRBV9 with TRBJ2-5; TRBD2 might be the D (6 bases). This CDR3 has 14 amino acids. Germline assignment: CDR1 SGDLS and CDR2 YYNGEE. V was clipped by 4 bases and J by 7 bases, with 17 bases between them. DNA of the CDR3: TGTGCCAGCAGCATCTCGGCGGAAGCGGGGACCCAGTACTTC. Residues: CASSISAEAGTQYF.

This clonotype was recorded once. The J gene is TRBJ2-3, the V gene TRBV12-3 or TRBV12-4; D is unclear. The CDR3 extends over 14 amino acids. V lost 3 bases, J lost 1 base, and 8 bases lay in between. Here the CDR3 reads CASSFVSRTDTQYF. The CDR3 nucleotides are TGTGCCAGCAGTTTTGTCTCTCGCACAGATACGCAGTATTTT.

This clonotype was found a few times. The chain links TRBV7-2 to TRBJ2-3, with 10 bases matching TRBD2. V trimming: 5 bases; J trimming: 2 bases; junction bases outside the gene matches: 7. Germline loops: CDR1 SGHTA, CDR2 FQGNSA. This CDR3 has 16 residues. CDR3 residues: CASSPDGTSATDTQYF. The CDR3 DNA is TGTGCCAGCAGCCCCGACGGGACTAGCGCCACAGATACGCAGTATTTT. Full variable domain (remainder filled in from reference TRBV7-2 and TRBJ2-3): GAGVSQSPSNKVTEKGKDVELRCDPISGHTALYWYRQSLGQGLEFLIYFQGNSAPDKSGLPSDRFSAERTGGSVSTLTIQRTQQEDSAVYLCASSPDGTSATDTQYFGPGTRLTVL.

This clonotype was observed many times. This chain uses TRBV5-1 with TRBJ2-3; no clear D. Germline CDR1 is SGHRS and CDR2 is YFSETQ. The V end was cut by 6 bases, the J end by 5 bases, with 7 bases between. The CDR3 consists of 11 residues. CDR3 bases: TGCGCCAGCACCGAGCTAGATACGCAGTATTTT. It yields the protein CASTELDTQYF.

To note about this clonotype: A read error may be the cause here, since a much bigger clone is one base away. V usage is TRBV20-1 and J usage is TRBJ1-1; the D gene is possibly TRBD1 (5 bases). Germline-derived CDR1 and CDR2 are DFQATT and SNEGSKA (reference sequence). The CDR3 is 17 amino acids. CDR3 amino acids: CCARDDPGAGLDTEAFF. CDR3 coding DNA: TGCTGTGCTAGAGATGATCCCGGGGCAGGGTTGGACACTGAAGCTTTCTTT.

Comment on this clonotype: A junction end diverges from the germline sequence, so it may reflect a read error. This sequence joins TRBV20-1 and TRBJ1-2, with no clear D. Germline CDR1 DFQATT, CDR2 SNEGSKA (reference sequence). The CDR3 consists of 12 residues. The CDR3 loop is CSAIRPTYDYTF. The DNA for the CDR3 is TGCAGTGCTATCAGACCGACCTATGACTACACCTTC.

This clonotype appeared many times. This chain connects TRBV7-9 to TRBJ2-2, with 8 bases aligning to TRBD2. Germline V gene lookup returns CDR1 SEHNR and CDR2 FQNEAQ (reference sequence). The CDR3 is 17 amino acids. V shed 3 bases, J shed 4 bases, and the junction held 10 bases outside the gene matches. CDR3: CASSFPIGRVPTGELFF. The CDR3 DNA is TGTGCCAGCAGCTTCCCTATCGGGAGGGTGCCCACCGGGGAGCTGTTTTTT.

This clonotype has ten or more counts. A read error may produce the germline difference seen at one junction end. The J gene is TRBJ1-3, the V gene TRBV7-7; D not certain. The CDR3 has 13 residues. CDR1 is SSHAT, CDR2 FNYEAQ, per germline (reference sequence). CDR3 protein: CASSSLPGNTIYF. DNA for the CDR3: TGTGCTAGCAGCTCCCTCCCGGGAAACACCATATATTTT.

This clonotype was seen many times. The rearrangement joins TRBV3-1 to TRBJ2-3, with a tentative D call TRBD2 (5 bases). CDR1 and CDR2 from the germline V gene are LGHDT and YNNKEL (reference sequence). V shed 3 bases and J shed 5 bases, with 6 bases lying between them. The CDR3 runs 12 residues. The CDR3, as DNA: TGTGCCAGCAGCCACGCGGGAGATACGCAGTATTTT. Amino acids: CASSHAGDTQYF.

This clonotype was observed many times. The chain has TRBV5-5 and TRBJ1-1, with D uncertain. There are 14 residues in the CDR3. CDR1 SGHKS and CDR2 YYEKEE come from the germline V gene (reference sequence). Trimming left V 0 bases short and J 1 base short, with 7 bases between. CDR3 in DNA: TGTGCCAGCAGCTTGGAACCGTCGAACACTGAAGCTTTCTTT. Encoded protein: CASSLEPSNTEAFF.

This clonotype has only a few counts. J is TRBJ2-2 and V is TRBV7-9; D possibly corresponds to TRBD2 (5 bases). This CDR3 is 16 amino acids long. The ends were cut back, 4 bases at V and 4 bases at J, with 16 bases in the middle. From germline, CDR1 is SEHNR and CDR2 FQNEAQ (reference sequence). CDR3 in amino acids: CASSSDGGGPTGELFF. CDR3 in DNA: TGTGCCAGCAGCTCGGACGGCGGCGGGCCCACCGGGGAGCTGTTTTTT.

This clonotype was detected many times. The chain carries TRBV11-1 and TRBJ2-1; TRBD1 agrees at 10 bases. CDR1 is SGHAT, CDR2 FQDESV, per germline (reference sequence). Trimming took 0 bases from V and 7 from J; bases not matched to a gene: 12. There are 18 residues in the CDR3. The CDR3 bases are TGTGCCAGCAGCTTAGCTGCTCCGGGACAGGGGAATTGGAATGAGCAGTTCTTC. Translating it yields CASSLAAPGQGNWNEQFF.